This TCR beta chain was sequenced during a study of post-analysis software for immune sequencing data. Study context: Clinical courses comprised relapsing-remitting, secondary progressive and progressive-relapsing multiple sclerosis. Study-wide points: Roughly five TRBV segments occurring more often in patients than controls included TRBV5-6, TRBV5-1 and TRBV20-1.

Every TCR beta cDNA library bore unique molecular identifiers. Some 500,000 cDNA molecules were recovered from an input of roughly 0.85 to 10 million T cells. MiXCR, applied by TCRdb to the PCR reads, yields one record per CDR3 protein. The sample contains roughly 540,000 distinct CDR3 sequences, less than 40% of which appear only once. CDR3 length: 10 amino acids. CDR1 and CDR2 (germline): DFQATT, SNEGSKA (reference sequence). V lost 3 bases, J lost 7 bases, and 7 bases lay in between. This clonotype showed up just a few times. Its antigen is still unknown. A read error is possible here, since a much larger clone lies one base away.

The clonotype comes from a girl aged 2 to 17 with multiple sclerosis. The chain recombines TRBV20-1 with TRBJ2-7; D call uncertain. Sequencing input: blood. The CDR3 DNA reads TGCAGTGCTAGTTTCAATGAGCAGTACTTC. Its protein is CSASFNEQYF.